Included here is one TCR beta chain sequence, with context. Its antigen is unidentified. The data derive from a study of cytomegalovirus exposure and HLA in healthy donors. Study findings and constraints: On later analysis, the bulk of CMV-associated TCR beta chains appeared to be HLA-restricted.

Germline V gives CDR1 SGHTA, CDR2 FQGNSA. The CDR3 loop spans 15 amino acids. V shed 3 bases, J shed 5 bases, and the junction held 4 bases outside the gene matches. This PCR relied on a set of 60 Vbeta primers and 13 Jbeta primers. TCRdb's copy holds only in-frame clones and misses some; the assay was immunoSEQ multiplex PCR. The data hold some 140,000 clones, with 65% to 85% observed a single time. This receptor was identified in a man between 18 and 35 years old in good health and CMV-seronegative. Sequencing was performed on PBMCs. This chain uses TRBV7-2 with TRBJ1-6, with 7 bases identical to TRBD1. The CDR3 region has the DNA TGTGCCAGCAGCTTCACCGGGACAGATAATTCACCCCTCCACTTT. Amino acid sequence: CASSFTGTDNSPLHF.